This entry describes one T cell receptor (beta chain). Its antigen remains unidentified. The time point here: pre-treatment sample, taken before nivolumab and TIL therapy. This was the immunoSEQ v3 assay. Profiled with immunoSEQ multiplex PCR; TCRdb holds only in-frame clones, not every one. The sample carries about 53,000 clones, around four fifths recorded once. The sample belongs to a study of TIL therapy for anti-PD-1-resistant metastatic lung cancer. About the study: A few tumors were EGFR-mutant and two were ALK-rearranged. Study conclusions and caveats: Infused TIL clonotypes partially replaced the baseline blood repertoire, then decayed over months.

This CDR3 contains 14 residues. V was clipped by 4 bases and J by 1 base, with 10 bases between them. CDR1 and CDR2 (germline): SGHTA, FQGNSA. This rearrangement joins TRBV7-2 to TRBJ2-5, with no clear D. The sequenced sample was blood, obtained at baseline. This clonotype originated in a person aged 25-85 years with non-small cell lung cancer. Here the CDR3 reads CASSSDGLQETQYF. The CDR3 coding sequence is TGTGCCAGCAGCTCCGACGGCCTCCAAGAGACCCAGTACTTC.